These 4 T cell receptor beta chains were all obtained from the same sample, sequenced in a study of regulatory T cells in long-lasting Graves disease. With iRepertoire HTBI primers and Arm-PCR of CDR3 regions, TCR beta libraries were built. TCRdb re-derived calls from the multiplex PCR reads in MiXCR, one entry per CDR3 protein. The sample consists of hundreds of thousands of distinct CDR3 sequences, about 30% of them appearing once. Time point in this sample: persistent/refractory GD, antithyroid drugs over 5 years with positive TRAb. Extracted PBMC RNA gave rise to the TCR library. The sequences come from peripheral blood mononuclear cells (PBMCs), collected when the disease was refractory, from a patient treated with antithyroid drugs. These receptors originate from a female donor with Graves disease.

This clonotype was seen at least ten times. The chain combines TRBV28 with TRBJ1-5; 7 bases agree with TRBD1. This CDR3 spans 14 amino acids. Germline V gene lookup returns CDR1 MDHEN and CDR2 SYDVKM. The V and J ends lost 5 bases and 7 bases, in that order; junction bases with no gene match: 8. This CDR3 is CASSLTGAGQPQHF. The CDR3 DNA sequence: TGTGCCAGCAGTCTTACAGGGGCAGGGCAGCCCCAGCATTTT.

This chain uses TRBV9 with TRBJ1-1, with D perhaps TRBD1 (5 bases). CDR3 length: 13 amino acids. Germline V gene sequence: CDR1 SGDLS, CDR2 YYNGEE. V lost 0 bases and J 7 bases, leaving 10 bases between the germline ends. This CDR3 is CASSVAGGFEAFF. The CDR3 nucleotides read TGTGCCAGCAGCGTAGCTGGGGGATTTGAAGCTTTCTTT.

This CDR3 is CASRRGGDTGELFF. DNA for the CDR3: TGTGCCAGCAGAAGAGGGGGAGACACCGGGGAGCTGTTTTTT. This rearrangement joins TRBV6-1 to TRBJ2-2; D is possibly TRBD1 (6 bases). V shed 6 bases and J shed 3 bases, with 11 bases lying between them. The germline V gene has CDR1 MNHNS and CDR2 SASEGT. The CDR3 covers 14 residues.

This rearrangement joins TRBV6-2 or TRBV6-3 to TRBJ1-2; 11 bases match TRBD1. The CDR3 is 13 residues long. Germline CDR1 reads MNHEY; CDR2 reads SVGEGT. Unmatched junction bases numbered 3, after V lost 6 bases and J lost 6 bases. CDR3 in DNA: TGTGCCAGCAGGAGGACAGGGGGCCATGGCTACACCTTC. Translating gives CASRRTGGHGYTF.